The sequence of this T cell receptor beta chain was determined in a study of CD8 T cells in ankylosing spondylitis. Study-level findings and limits: The study identified a TCR beta motif of roughly eight highly homologous variants that appeared characteristic of ankylosing spondylitis blood. Both synovial fluid and blood in reactive arthritis had previously been reported to carry some motif variants. Researchers reportedly found disease-linked clones significantly enriched in matched ankylosing spondylitis synovial fluid.

Quantitative barcoded 5'-RACE was used to prepare TCR beta libraries. TCRdb reprocessed the 5' RACE reads with MiXCR, giving one entry per CDR3 protein. The sample contains around 770,000 distinct CDR3 sequences, around a fifth of which appear only once. Details on this clonotype: Its specificity is not known.

This TCR was recovered from a male donor with ankylosing spondylitis. The specimen was blood, either unsorted or a sorted T cell fraction (not recorded which).

The CDR3 DNA follows: TGCGCCAGCCGCCCGCGGCGGGGTACTGCCTACGAGCAGTACTTC. Amino acid sequence: CASRPRRGTAYEQYF. The chain combines TRBV5-1 with TRBJ2-7; tentative D call: TRBD2 (6 bases). Trimming shortened V by 7 bases and J by 2 bases, and 19 bases separated the two germline ends. Germline V gene sequence: CDR1 SGHRS, CDR2 YFSETQ. This CDR3 contains 15 residues.